The 19 T cell receptor beta chains below were found in one sample sequenced in a study of cytomegalovirus exposure and HLA in healthy donors. The protocol was immunoSEQ multiplex PCR, while the TCRdb copy is restricted to in-frame clones and leaves out a portion. There are roughly 330,000 clones in the sample; approximately 90% occur only once, and 1.2% lies in the top ten. Sequencing was performed on PBMCs. Receptor source: a woman aged 30 to 39 in good health and CMV-seropositive.

This rearrangement joins TRBV1 to TRBJ2-1; the table names TRBD2, a call not compared with the DNA. TRBV1 constitutes a pseudogene. The CDR3 has 16 amino acids. The CDR3 spells CTSSQASGSTYNEQFF. As DNA, the CDR3 is TGCACCAGCAGCCAAGCTAGCGGGTCAACCTACAATGAGCAGTTCTTC.

The chain combines TRBV11-1 with TRBJ2-7; no firm D call. This CDR3 is 16 amino acids long. V was shortened by 1 base and J by 6 bases, with 19 bases between the two germline ends. In germline, CDR1 is SGHAT, CDR2 FQDESV (reference sequence). CDR3 in amino acids: CASSLGGRFRLTEQYF. The CDR3 DNA sequence: TGTGCCAGCAGCTTAGGCGGCAGGTTCCGCCTTACCGAGCAGTACTTC.

The V and J genes are TRBV5-1 and TRBJ2-5; TRBD1 is a possible D gene (6 bases). The CDR3 length is 14 residues. Looked up from germline, CDR1 is SGHRS and CDR2 is YFSETQ. V shed 4 bases and J shed 5 bases, with 15 bases lying between them. The CDR3 protein is CASSRDNRAETQYF. The CDR3 bases are TGCGCCAGCAGCCGGGACAACAGGGCTGAGACCCAGTACTTC.

V and J are TRBV5-1 and TRBJ1-1, with D possibly being TRBD1 (6 bases). The germline V gene has CDR1 SGHRS and CDR2 YFSETQ. The CDR3 length is 18 residues. The V end lost 1 base, the J end lost 1 base, and 20 bases lay between the germline ends. CDR3 in amino acids: CASSLRASRGRPNTEAFF. The CDR3 DNA is TGCGCCAGCAGCTTGCGCGCTAGCAGGGGCCGTCCGAACACTGAAGCTTTCTTT.

The J gene is TRBJ2-7, the V gene TRBV9; no definite D call. Germline CDR1 reads SGDLS; CDR2 reads YYNGEE. Deletions cut 3 bases from V and 2 bases from J, with 9 bases between. This CDR3 is built from 13 residues. The CDR3 sequence: CASSALDTYEQYF. In DNA form, the CDR3 reads TGTGCCAGCAGCGCCCTCGACACCTACGAGCAGTACTTC.

The CDR3 protein is CASSLRPMEQYF. DNA for the CDR3: TGTGCCAGCAGTCTAAGACCAATGGAGCAGTACTTC. The rearrangement links TRBV7-9 to TRBJ2-7; D not resolved. This CDR3 comprises 12 residues. The V and J ends lost 6 bases and 7 bases respectively, with 13 bases between them. CDR1 and CDR2 (germline): SEHNR, FQNEAQ (reference sequence).

V is TRBV25-1 and J is TRBJ1-1, with unresolved D. Deletions cut 1 base from V and 3 bases from J, with 9 bases between. The CDR3 has 14 residues. Looked up from germline, CDR1 is MGHDK and CDR2 is SYGVNS. CDR3 in amino acids: CASSESGRDTEAFF. CDR3 in DNA: TGTGCCAGCAGTGAATCGGGGAGAGACACTGAAGCTTTCTTT. Full variable domain (rest looked up from reference TRBV25-1 and TRBJ1-1): EADIYQTPRYLVIGTGKKITLECSQTMGHDKMYWYQQDPGMELHLIHYSYGVNSTEKGDLSSESTVSRIRTEHFPLTLESARPSHTSQYLCASSESGRDTEAFFGQGTRLTVV.

The chain couples TRBV27 to TRBJ2-1; 12 bases match TRBD2. V shed 5 bases, J shed 2 bases, and the junction held 7 bases outside the gene matches. Per the germline V gene, CDR1 is MNHEY and CDR2 is SMNVEV (reference sequence). The CDR3 is 17 residues long. The CDR3 protein is CASSRTSGRPPYNEQFF. CDR3 DNA sequence: TGTGCCAGCAGTCGAACTAGCGGGAGGCCGCCCTACAATGAGCAGTTCTTC.

The V call is TRBV4-1, the J call TRBJ1-2; no reliable D call. Per germline, CDR1 MGHRA and CDR2 YSYEKL. V gave up 0 bases and J gave up 2 bases, with 7 bases separating them. This CDR3 region has 14 residues. The DNA for the CDR3 is TGCGCCAGCAGCCAAGAAGGGTGGAACTATGGCTACACCTTC. Its protein is CASSQEGWNYGYTF.

The chain has TRBV5-4 and TRBJ1-5; D not certain. This CDR3 contains 14 residues. V was clipped by 4 bases and J by 4 bases, with 12 bases between them. CDR1 and CDR2 (germline): SGHNT, YYREEE (reference sequence). CDR3 residues: CASSDGTGNQPQHF. The CDR3 bases are TGTGCCAGCAGCGACGGAACGGGGAATCAGCCCCAGCATTTT.

This clone was seen repeatedly, ten times or more. The chain links TRBV4-3 to TRBJ1-2, with 9 bases lining up with TRBD1. The germline V gene encodes CDR1 LGHNA and CDR2 YSLEER. The CDR3 loop spans 15 amino acids. With 1 base clipped from V and 4 bases from J, the junction kept 4 bases outside the gene matches. CDR3 sequence reads: CASSQVTGGSYGYTF. The CDR3 region has the DNA TGCGCCAGCAGCCAAGTGACAGGGGGGAGCTATGGCTACACCTTC.

This clone has just one count. The chain carries TRBV30 and TRBJ1-4, with D unresolved. V was pared by 0 bases and J by 7 bases, with 15 bases between. CDR3 size: 15 residues. Germline assignment: CDR1 GTSNPN and CDR2 SVGIG (reference sequence). In nucleotides, the CDR3 is TGTGCCTGGAGTGTACAAGTCCGACCCTTTGAAAAACTGTTTTTT. It codes for CAWSVQVRPFEKLFF.

This clone was seen only once. J is TRBJ1-2 and V is TRBV9; 9 nucleotides align to TRBD1. Germline CDR1 reads SGDLS; CDR2 reads YYNGEE. The CDR3 totals 15 residues. Trimming cost V 3 bases and J 2 bases; bases outside gene matches: 5. The CDR3 DNA reads TGTGCCAGCAGCGCCGGGACAGGGCAAAACTATGGCTACACCTTC. Translating gives CASSAGTGQNYGYTF.

The chain employs TRBV25-1 and TRBJ1-1; TRBD1 matches 8 bases. This CDR3 is built from 17 residues. The germline gives CDR1 MGHDK, CDR2 SYGVNS. V dropped 4 bases and J dropped 3; count of bases not matched to a gene: 13. In DNA form, the CDR3 reads TGTGCCAGCAGTGCAGAACTGGGCCCAGGGGGCTACACTGAAGCTTTCTTT. Encoded protein: CASSAELGPGGYTEAFF.

The rearrangement joins TRBV6-1 to TRBJ2-5; unclear D gene. Trimming pared 7 bases from V and 5 bases from J, leaving 8 bases between. This CDR3 comprises 11 residues. The V gene's germline CDR1 is MNHNS and CDR2 SASEGT. CDR3: CASTPGETQYF. The DNA of the CDR3 is TGTGCCAGCACCCCTGGGGAGACCCAGTACTTC.

The V gene is TRBV19, the J gene TRBJ1-1; D is perhaps TRBD1 (6 bases). Germline CDR1 LNHDA, CDR2 SQIVND (reference sequence). V lost 8 bases to trimming and J lost 5 bases, with 15 bases between them. This CDR3 is built from 13 residues. The chain's CDR3 is CASRMGARTEAFF. The CDR3 bases are TGTGCCAGTCGGATGGGGGCTCGAACTGAAGCTTTCTTT.

The chain joins TRBV19 to TRBJ1-6, with 10 bases aligning to TRBD1. Germline V gene lookup returns CDR1 LNHDA and CDR2 SQIVND (reference sequence). Unmatched junction bases numbered 5, after V lost 5 bases and J lost 10 bases. The CDR3 has 14 amino acids. As DNA, the CDR3 is TGTGCCAGTAGTCCCGACAGGGGGCCCTCACCCCTCCACTTT. Protein sequence: CASSPDRGPSPLHF.

This chain joins TRBV5-5 and TRBJ2-7; D call uncertain. Germline-derived CDR1 and CDR2 are SGHKS and YYEKEE (reference sequence). Trimming removed 0 bases from V and 5 bases from J, with 12 bases in between. This CDR3 has 14 amino acids. The CDR3 here is CASSLVSTSDEQYF. Here the CDR3 DNA reads TGTGCCAGCAGCTTGGTTAGCACGTCAGACGAGCAGTACTTC.

V usage is TRBV5-1 and J usage is TRBJ1-3, with D tentatively TRBD1 (5 bases). Germline loops: CDR1 SGHRS, CDR2 YFSETQ. The V end lost 4 bases, the J end lost 3 bases, and 8 bases lay between the germline ends. There are 13 residues in the CDR3. The CDR3 DNA reads TGCGCCAGCAGCAAAGACAGTGGAAACACCATATATTTT. Amino acids: CASSKDSGNTIYF.